One sample yielded the 10 T cell receptor beta chains listed below, sequenced in a study of T cell repertoires in cytomegalovirus infection. These TCRs are of unknown antigen specificity. TCRdb processed the reads anew with MiXCR; each CDR3 protein has one entry. This sample has under 300,000 distinct CDR3 sequences, with approximately 22% found just once. The sequences come from cultured PBMCs, collected from culture after CMV antigen stimulation. The source is a human donor in good health (CMV status not recorded). Some clones in this sample may be carry-over from other donors' samples.

This clonotype was counted between two and nine times. The V call is TRBV29-1, the J call TRBJ1-2, with 9 positions matching TRBD1. The CDR3 covers 14 residues. CDR1 is SQVTM, CDR2 ANQGSEA, per germline. The ends lost 7 bases at V and 9 bases at J; junction bases unmatched: 15. The CDR3 protein is CSAPDWTGDVRYTF. The CDR3 DNA reads TGCAGCGCTCCTGATTGGACAGGGGACGTTCGCTACACCTTC. Full variable domain (missing parts from reference TRBV29-1 and TRBJ1-2): SAVISQKPSRDICQRGTSLTIQCQVDSQVTMMFWYRQQPGQSLTLIATANQGSEATYESGFVIDKFPISRPNLTFSTLTVSNMSPEDSSIYLCSAPDWTGDVRYTFGSGTRLTVV.

The V and J genes are TRBV2 and TRBJ2-7, with D unclear. V lost 4 bases and J lost 2, with 3 bases in between. CDR3 size: 11 residues. Germline CDR1 SNHLY, CDR2 FYNNEI. CDR3 in amino acids: CASSAAYEQYF. The CDR3 DNA follows: TGTGCCAGCAGTGCGGCCTACGAGCAGTACTTC.

The chain recombines TRBV6-2 or TRBV6-3 with TRBJ2-1; 9 nucleotides match TRBD2. CDR1 is MNHEY, CDR2 SVGEGT, per germline. The trim removed 5 bases at V and 2 bases at J, leaving 7 bases unmatched. CDR3 length: 16 residues. CDR3 amino acids: CASSILSGSPYNEQFF. CDR3 DNA sequence: TGTGCCAGCAGTATCCTTAGCGGGAGCCCCTACAATGAGCAGTTCTTC.

This chain uses TRBV11-2 with TRBJ2-1; no definite D call. This CDR3 region has 17 residues. The germline gives CDR1 SGHAT, CDR2 FQNNGV. Deletions cut 4 bases from V and 3 bases from J, with 19 bases between. This CDR3 is CASSSELSQRVYNEQFF. The CDR3 DNA is TGTGCCAGCAGCTCCGAACTTTCCCAGCGAGTCTACAATGAGCAGTTCTTC.

This clonotype was detected only once. This clone may be a read error of a much larger clone one base away. The chain links TRBV7-2 to TRBJ2-7; D is ambiguous. Germline values: CDR1 SGHTA, CDR2 FQGNSA. V was shortened by 3 bases and J by 4 bases, with 10 bases between the two germline ends. This CDR3 comprises 13 residues. CDR3 residues: CASSFGSCYEQYV. Written as DNA, the CDR3 is TGTGCCAGCAGCTTCGGCAGCTGTTACGAGCAGTACGTC.

This clonotype was found many times. The chain is built from TRBV7-8 and TRBJ2-1; D gene ambiguous. Germline CDR1 SGHVS, CDR2 FQNEAQ. CDR3 size: 12 residues. V lost 2 bases to trimming and J lost 7 bases, with 6 bases between them. DNA of the CDR3: TGTGCCAGCAGCTTAATCGGGAATGAGCAGTTCTTC. It translates to CASSLIGNEQFF.

V usage is TRBV2 and J usage is TRBJ2-1; no definite D call. V was shortened by 7 bases and J by 4 bases, with 5 bases between the two germline ends. The CDR3 has 11 residues. CDR1 is SNHLY, CDR2 FYNNEI, per germline. CDR3 residues: CASMPYNEQFF. In DNA, the CDR3 is TGTGCCAGCATGCCTTACAATGAGCAGTTCTTC.

This clonotype was recorded many times. The J gene is TRBJ1-5, the V gene TRBV12-3 or TRBV12-4; the match to TRBD1 covers 8 bases. The V segment lost 1 base and the J segment 5 bases; nucleotides outside the gene matches: 13. The CDR3 runs to 18 residues. CDR3 sequence (DNA): TGTGCCAGCAGTTTAGGCAGGGGGCGAGGTTCTCTCCATCAGCCCCAGCATTTT. Protein product: CASSLGRGRGSLHQPQHF.

Ten or more counts support this clonotype. CDR3 nucleotides: TGTGCCAGCAGCTCGGGACTAGAGACAGATACGCAGTATTTT. This encodes CASSSGLETDTQYF. V and J are TRBV7-9 and TRBJ2-3; 8 positions agree with TRBD2. Germline lookup yields CDR1 SEHNR and CDR2 FQNEAQ (reference sequence). This CDR3 spans 14 amino acids. V shed 4 bases and J 3 bases; nucleotides not matched to a gene: 3.

This clonotype was seen a handful of times. V usage is TRBV19 and J usage is TRBJ2-1; 10 bases map to TRBD1. V gave up 7 bases and J gave up 7 bases; unmatched junction bases: 4. The CDR3 has 13 residues. Germline lookup yields CDR1 LNHDA and CDR2 SQIVND (reference sequence). As DNA, the CDR3 is TGTGCCAGTACCTGGGACAGGGGTAATGAGCAGTTCTTC. As protein: CASTWDRGNEQFF.